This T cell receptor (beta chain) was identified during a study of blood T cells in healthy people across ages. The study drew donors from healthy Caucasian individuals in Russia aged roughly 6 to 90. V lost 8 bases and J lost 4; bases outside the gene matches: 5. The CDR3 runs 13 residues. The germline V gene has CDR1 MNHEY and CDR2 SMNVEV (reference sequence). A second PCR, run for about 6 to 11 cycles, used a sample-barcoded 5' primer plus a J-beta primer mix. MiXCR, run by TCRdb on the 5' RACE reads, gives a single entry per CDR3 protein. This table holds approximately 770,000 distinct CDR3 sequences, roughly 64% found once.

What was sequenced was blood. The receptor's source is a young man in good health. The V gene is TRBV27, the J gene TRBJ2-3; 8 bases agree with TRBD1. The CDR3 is CASGTGGADTQYF. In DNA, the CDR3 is TGTGCCAGCGGGACAGGTGGCGCAGATACGCAGTATTTT.